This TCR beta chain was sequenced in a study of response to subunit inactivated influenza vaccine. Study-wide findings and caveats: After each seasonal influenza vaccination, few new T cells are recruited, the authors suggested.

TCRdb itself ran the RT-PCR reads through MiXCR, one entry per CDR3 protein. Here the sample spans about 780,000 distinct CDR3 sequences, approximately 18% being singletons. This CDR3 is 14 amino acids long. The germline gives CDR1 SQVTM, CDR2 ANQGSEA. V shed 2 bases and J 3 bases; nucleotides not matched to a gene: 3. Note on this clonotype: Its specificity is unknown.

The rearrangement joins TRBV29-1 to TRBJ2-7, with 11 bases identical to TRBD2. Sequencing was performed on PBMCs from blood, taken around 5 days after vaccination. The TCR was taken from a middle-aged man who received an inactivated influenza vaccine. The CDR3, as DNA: TGCAGCGTTGAAACTAGCGGGAGCCTCTACGAGCAGTACTTC. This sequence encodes CSVETSGSLYEQYF.